The sequence of this TCR beta chain was determined in a study of patients and donors after allogeneic stem cell transplantation (dated by TCRdb to the early 2020s). The library was obtained by RT-PCR. Data came from a NextSeq 550. Clones were called with MiXCR by TCRdb after fastp trimmed the public reads at Q25, and only in-frame beta chains were retained. Rows merge per CDR3 protein into single entries with the most common DNA and genes. This sample is represented by about a million distinct CDR3 sequences; 18% of them were singletons. The ten largest clones take up approximately 5.9% of the sample. From a lookup of the germline V gene, CDR1 and CDR2 are SQVTM and ANQGSEA. Its CDR3 holds 12 amino acids, cysteine through phenylalanine. The kept DNA is CDR3 alone, 36 bases in frame from the first base. The junction carries 12 bases between V and J, which are trimmed by 5 bases and 5 bases respectively.

In regard to this clonotype: Its cognate antigen has yet to be identified. There are no base qualities to consult, and no much larger clone falls within one base.

The chain employs TRBV29-1 and TRBJ2-5; D gene: possibly TRBD1, on 6 matching bases. The sequence was obtained from a human donor who was either an allogeneic HSCT recipient or a stem cell or donor lymphocyte infusion donor (not recorded which). It is not recorded whose cells these are; they may come from a transplant donor. Material for sequencing was blood, either unsorted or a sorted T cell fraction (not recorded which). DNA sequence: TGCAGCGTTATGGCAGGGGATGAGACCCAGTACTTC. The translation is CSVMAGDETQYF.